These 9 T cell receptor beta chains originate from one sample sequenced in a study of blood T cell repertoires in COVID-19 (TCRdb year 2020). The method behind the library was the immunoSEQ multiplex PCR assay. TCRdb stores this immuneACCESS table with in-frame sequences only. Part of the clones is absent; in the studies checked, under half of the shortfall reflects unresolved V genes, and no reason is known for the rest. This sample lists fewer than 400,000 clones; approximately 83% were detected once. Around 2.1% of the sample is taken by the ten largest. Sequencing was done on a sample of PBMCs or T cells enriched from blood (not recorded which). These receptors all stem from a man younger than 45 who had recovered from COVID-19.

The rearrangement uses TRBV19 and TRBJ1-5, with 10 bases matching TRBD1. V lost 7 bases, J lost 7 bases, and 10 bases stayed unmatched. The CDR3 contains 15 residues. Germline-derived CDR1 and CDR2 are LNHDA and SQIVND (reference sequence). The CDR3 sequence is CASTPSGQGEQPQHF. The CDR3 DNA is TGTGCCAGTACCCCAAGCGGACAGGGGGAACAGCCCCAGCATTTT.

The chain has TRBV29-1 and TRBJ1-2; 7 bases are a match to TRBD1. Germline CDR1 is SQVTM and CDR2 is ANQGSEA. The CDR3 covers 14 residues. The ends lost 1 base at V and 4 bases at J; junction bases unmatched: 6. The CDR3 nucleotides read TGCAGCGTTGAAGGGGACAGCGCTTTCTATGGCTACACCTTC. Translating gives CSVEGDSAFYGYTF.

The rearrangement links TRBV4-2 to TRBJ2-1; TRBD2 matches 10 bases. This CDR3 is built from 16 residues. Germline lookup yields CDR1 LGHNA and CDR2 YNFKEQ. J gave up 4 bases and V 6 bases, and 9 bases lay outside the gene matches. DNA for the CDR3: TGTGCCAGCAGTCGAGGCGGGACTAGCGTATACAATGAGCAGTTCTTC. Translated, it gives CASSRGGTSVYNEQFF.

The J gene is TRBJ2-5, the V gene TRBV9, with 10 bases matching TRBD1. CDR1 and CDR2 (germline): SGDLS, YYNGEE. The CDR3 contains 16 residues. Unmatched junction bases numbered 3, after V lost 0 bases and J lost 1 base. The CDR3 is CASSVGGQGTQETQYF. The CDR3, as DNA: TGTGCCAGCAGCGTAGGGGGACAGGGGACCCAAGAGACCCAGTACTTC.

The gene calls are TRBV5-6 and TRBJ2-5; D gene unclear. CDR1 is SGHDT and CDR2 is YYEEEE in the germline V gene. The CDR3 consists of 17 residues. Trimming took 2 bases from V and 4 from J, leaving 21 bases between them. The CDR3 loop is CASSFYSRRTVRETQYF. The CDR3 DNA follows: TGTGCCAGCAGCTTTTACAGTCGCAGAACAGTGCGAGAGACCCAGTACTTC.

A single count supports this clone. The rearrangement joins TRBV11-3 to TRBJ2-5; TRBD2 agrees at 8 bases. With V trimmed by 1 base and J by 5 bases, 9 bases remained unmatched. Germline CDR1 SGHNT, CDR2 YENEEA. CDR3 length: 16 amino acids. DNA of the CDR3: TGTGCCAGCAGCTTAGGATTGCGGGGGGCACGGGAGACCCAGTACTTC. It translates to CASSLGLRGARETQYF.

This clone was found once. The chain joins TRBV3-1 (or the pseudogene TRBV3-2) to TRBJ1-1; 10 bases match TRBD1. V was clipped by 3 bases and J by 1 base; unmatched bases: 14. The CDR3 is 19 amino acids. Germline V lookup: CDR1 LGHDT, CDR2 YNNKEL (reference sequence). The CDR3 here is CASSHTVNPTGGQNTEAFF. DNA of the CDR3: TGTGCCAGCAGCCACACGGTAAATCCGACAGGGGGCCAGAACACTGAAGCTTTCTTT.

The chain couples TRBV6-4 to TRBJ1-3; no clear D. The CDR3 length is 16 residues. The germline V gene has CDR1 MRHNA and CDR2 SNTAGT. V lost 2 bases and J 0 bases, leaving 11 bases between the germline ends. The CDR3 DNA reads as TGTGCCAGCAGTGACCCCTGGACTGTCTCTGGAAACACCATATATTTT. This codes for CASSDPWTVSGNTIYF.

This clone showed up just a few times. This chain connects TRBV5-6 to TRBJ1-2, with TRBD1 identical over 8 bases. The trim removed 0 bases at V and 4 bases at J, leaving 11 bases unmatched. The CDR3 is 17 amino acids. Germline CDR1 SGHDT, CDR2 YYEEEE. CDR3 sequence reads: CASSLEKYSGGAYGYTF. In DNA form, the CDR3 reads TGTGCCAGCAGCTTGGAAAAGTACTCAGGGGGCGCCTATGGCTACACCTTC.